The entry below gives a single T cell receptor (beta chain) sequence along with its context. The entry originates in a study of blood T cell repertoires in COVID-19. For the study at large: Acute and convalescent COVID-19 specimens originated in the United States, Italy and Spain. The cDNA or gDNA used as material had been derived from T cells, B-cell-depleted T cells, or PBMCs.

With 5 bases clipped from V and 8 bases from J, the junction kept 13 bases outside the gene matches. The CDR3 spans 15 residues. Germline loops: CDR1 MNHEY, CDR2 SMNVEV (reference sequence). The data were produced by immunoSEQ multiplex PCR, yet TCRdb's version contains in-frame clones alone and is incomplete. The data contain almost 100,000 clones, about nine tenths of them singletons. The material sequenced was peripheral blood. The origin of this receptor is a man between 50 and 59 years old with acute or convalescent COVID-19. This chain connects TRBV27 to TRBJ1-2, with 8 bases matching TRBD1. The DNA for the CDR3 is TGTGCCAGCAGTGGACAGACAGGGGCGGTAGGCGGCTACACCTTC. Translated: CASSGQTGAVGGYTF.